This T cell receptor (beta chain) was sequenced during a study of blood T cell repertoires in COVID-19. Some clones are missing from TCRdb's copy, which holds only in-frame ones; the method was immunoSEQ multiplex PCR. Of approximately 98,000 clones listed, about 80% are singletons. V lost 2 bases, J lost 7 bases, and 11 bases stayed unmatched. Germline assignment: CDR1 GTSNPN and CDR2 SVGIG (reference sequence). The CDR3 has 14 amino acids. This clone was recorded a few times. The rearrangement uses TRBV30 and TRBJ2-7; TRBD2 aligns across 7 bases. This receptor was obtained from a man in his sixties with acute or convalescent COVID-19. Material for sequencing was peripheral blood. CDR3 DNA: TGTGCCTGGAGTCGGGACTCGCAGGGAGGGGAGCAGTACTTC. Its protein is CAWSRDSQGGEQYF.